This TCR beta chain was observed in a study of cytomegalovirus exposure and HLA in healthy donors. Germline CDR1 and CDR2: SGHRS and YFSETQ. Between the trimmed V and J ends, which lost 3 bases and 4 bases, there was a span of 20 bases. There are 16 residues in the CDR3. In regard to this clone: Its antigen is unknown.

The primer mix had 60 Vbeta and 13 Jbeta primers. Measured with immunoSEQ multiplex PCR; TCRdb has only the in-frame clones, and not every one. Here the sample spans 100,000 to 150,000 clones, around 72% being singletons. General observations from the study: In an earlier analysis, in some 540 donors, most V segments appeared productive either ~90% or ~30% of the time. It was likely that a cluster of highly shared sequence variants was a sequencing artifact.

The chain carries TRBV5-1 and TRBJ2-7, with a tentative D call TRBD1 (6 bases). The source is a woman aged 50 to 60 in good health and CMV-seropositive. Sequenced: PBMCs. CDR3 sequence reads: CASSSDPGARGYEQYF. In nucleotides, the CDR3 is TGCGCCAGCAGCTCCGATCCAGGGGCGAGGGGTTACGAGCAGTACTTC.